This TCR beta chain emerged from a study of beta chain features in type 1 diabetes. Study as a whole: Sorted cells, around 100 million in number, were examined across all samples.

The authors reverse transcribed all of the isolated RNA, so sequencing captured expressed TCRB transcripts. Profiled with immunoSEQ multiplex PCR; TCRdb holds only in-frame clones, not every one. The repertoire holds about 620,000 clones, with roughly 15% as singletons. J was trimmed by 2 bases and V by 5 bases; bases with no gene match: 8. Germline assignment: CDR1 ENHRY and CDR2 SYGVKD. This CDR3 spans 15 amino acids. The chain combines TRBV10-3 with TRBJ1-2; 7 bases align to TRBD1. Sample: naive CD4+ T cells from blood. This sequence was found in a man between 18 and 35 years old in good health. CDR3 protein: CAISSSSTGNYGYTF. In DNA form, the CDR3 reads TGTGCCATCAGTTCTTCCTCGACAGGGAACTATGGCTACACCTTC.